The clone carrying this TCR beta chain was counted between two and nine times. The antigen is unknown. This sample was included in a study of PD-1 blockade in classical Hodgkin lymphoma. Background on the study: Patients were treated with nivolumab at 3 mg/kg, and this was given intravenously every 2 weeks.

The CDR3 spans 16 residues. The V gene's germline CDR1 is SGHRS and CDR2 YFSETQ. The V segment lost 4 bases and the J segment 0 bases; nucleotides outside the gene matches: 4. Patients all relapsed after autologous stem cell transplantation, and there was variation in brentuximab vedotin exposure. Best overall response was complete response, partial response or progressive disease in these relapsed/refractory classical Hodgkin lymphoma patients. Generated by immunoSEQ multiplex PCR, the TCRdb table keeps only in-frame clones and is missing some. This sample has 20,000 to 25,000 clones; approximately 71% occur once, and the top ten carry around 6%. Study-level findings and limits: By C4D1 there was a significant rise in CD4+ TCR diversity but not in CD8+ TCR diversity. Complete responders' baseline diversity resembled that of newly diagnosed patients.

The sequenced sample was peripheral blood mononuclear cells (PBMCs), obtained at baseline. The chain recombines TRBV5-1 with TRBJ2-6; TRBD1 agrees at 7 bases. The clonotype was recovered from a human donor with classical Hodgkin lymphoma. CDR3: CASSGGQYSGANVLTF. DNA for the CDR3: TGCGCCAGCAGCGGGGGACAGTACTCTGGGGCCAACGTCCTGACTTTC.